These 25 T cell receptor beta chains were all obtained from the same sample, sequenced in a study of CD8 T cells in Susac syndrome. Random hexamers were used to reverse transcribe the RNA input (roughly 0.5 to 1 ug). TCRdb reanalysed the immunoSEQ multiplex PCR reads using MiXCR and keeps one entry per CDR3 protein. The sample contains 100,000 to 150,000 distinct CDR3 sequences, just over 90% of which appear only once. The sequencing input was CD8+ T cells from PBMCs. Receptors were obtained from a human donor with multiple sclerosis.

The CDR3 spells CATRDSYNEQFF. In DNA, the CDR3 is TGTGCCACGAGGGACAGCTACAATGAGCAGTTCTTC. V gene TRBV10-3 combines with J gene TRBJ2-1; TRBD1 agrees at 7 bases. CDR1 is ENHRY and CDR2 is SYGVKD in the germline V gene. V lost 10 bases, J lost 3 bases, and 3 bases stayed unmatched. This CDR3 comprises 12 residues.

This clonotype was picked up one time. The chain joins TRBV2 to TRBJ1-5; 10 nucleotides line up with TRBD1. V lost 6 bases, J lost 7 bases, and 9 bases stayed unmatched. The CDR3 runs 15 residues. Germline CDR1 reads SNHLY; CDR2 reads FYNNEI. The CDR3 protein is CASRPGTGAAQPQHF. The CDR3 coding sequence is TGTGCCAGCAGGCCGGGGACAGGGGCCGCACAGCCCCAGCATTTT.

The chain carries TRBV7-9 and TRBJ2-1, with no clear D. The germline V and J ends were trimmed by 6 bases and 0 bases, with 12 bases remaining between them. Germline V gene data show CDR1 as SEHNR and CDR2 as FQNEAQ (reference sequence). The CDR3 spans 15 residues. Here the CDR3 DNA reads TGTGCCAGCAGACAAACAGAGAGCTCCTACAATGAGCAGTTCTTC. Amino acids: CASRQTESSYNEQFF.

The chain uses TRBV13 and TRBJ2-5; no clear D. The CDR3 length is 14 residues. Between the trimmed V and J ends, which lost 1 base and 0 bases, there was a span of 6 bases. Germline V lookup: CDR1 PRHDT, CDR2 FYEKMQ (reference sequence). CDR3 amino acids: CASSLAQDQETQYF. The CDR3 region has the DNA TGTGCCAGCAGCTTAGCGCAGGACCAAGAGACCCAGTACTTC.

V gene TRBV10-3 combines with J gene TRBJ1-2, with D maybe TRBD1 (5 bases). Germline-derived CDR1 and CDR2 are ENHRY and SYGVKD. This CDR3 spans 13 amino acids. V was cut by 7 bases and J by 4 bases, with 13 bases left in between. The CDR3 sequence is CAIMQGETYGYTF. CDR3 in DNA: TGTGCCATCATGCAGGGAGAGACCTATGGCTACACCTTC.

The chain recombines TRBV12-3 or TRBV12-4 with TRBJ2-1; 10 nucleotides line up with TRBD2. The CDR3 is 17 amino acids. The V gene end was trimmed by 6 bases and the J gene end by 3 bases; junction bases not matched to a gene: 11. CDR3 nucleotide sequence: TGTGCCAGCAGCTATCCGAGGACTAGCGGTTACTACAATGAGCAGTTCTTC. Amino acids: CASSYPRTSGYYNEQFF.

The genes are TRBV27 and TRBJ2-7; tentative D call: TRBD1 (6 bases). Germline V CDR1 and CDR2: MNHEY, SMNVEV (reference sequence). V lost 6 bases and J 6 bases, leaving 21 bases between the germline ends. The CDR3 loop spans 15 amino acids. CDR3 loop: CASRPGTGNSGEQYF. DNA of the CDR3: TGTGCCAGCAGACCAGGAACAGGGAACTCGGGCGAGCAGTACTTC.

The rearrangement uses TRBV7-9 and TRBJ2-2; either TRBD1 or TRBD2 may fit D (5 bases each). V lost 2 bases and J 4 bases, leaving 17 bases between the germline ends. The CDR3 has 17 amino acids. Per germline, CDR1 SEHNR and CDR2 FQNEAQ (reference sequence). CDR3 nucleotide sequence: TGTGCCAGCAGCTTATCTAGCCTGGGACCGACCACCGGGGAGCTGTTTTTT. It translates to CASSLSSLGPTTGELFF.

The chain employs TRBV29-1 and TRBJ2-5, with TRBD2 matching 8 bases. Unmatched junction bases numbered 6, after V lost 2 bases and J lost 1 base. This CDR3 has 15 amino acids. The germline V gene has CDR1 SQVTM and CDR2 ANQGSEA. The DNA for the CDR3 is TGCAGCGTTGAACCGGCGGGAGGCTCCCAAGAGACCCAGTACTTC. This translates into CSVEPAGGSQETQYF. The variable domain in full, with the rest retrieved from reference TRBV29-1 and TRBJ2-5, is SAVISQKPSRDICQRGTSLTIQCQVDSQVTMMFWYRQQPGQSLTLIATANQGSEATYESGFVIDKFPISRPNLTFSTLTVSNMSPEDSSIYLCSVEPAGGSQETQYFGPGTRLLVL.

CDR3 protein: CASSLRGGYTEAFF. The CDR3 coding sequence is TGTGCCAGCAGCTTGCGGGGGGGGTACACTGAAGCTTTCTTT. The chain has TRBV5-6 and TRBJ1-1, with D perhaps matching TRBD1 (5 bases). The germline V gene encodes CDR1 SGHDT and CDR2 YYEEEE. The V end was cut by 1 base, the J end by 3 bases, with 10 bases between. The CDR3 runs 14 residues.

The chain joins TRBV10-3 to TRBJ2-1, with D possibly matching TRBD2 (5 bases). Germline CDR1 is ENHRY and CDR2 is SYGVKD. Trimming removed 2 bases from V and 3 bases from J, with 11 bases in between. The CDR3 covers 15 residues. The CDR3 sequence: CAISEGLARYNEQFF. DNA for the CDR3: TGTGCCATCAGTGAGGGTCTAGCACGCTACAATGAGCAGTTCTTC.

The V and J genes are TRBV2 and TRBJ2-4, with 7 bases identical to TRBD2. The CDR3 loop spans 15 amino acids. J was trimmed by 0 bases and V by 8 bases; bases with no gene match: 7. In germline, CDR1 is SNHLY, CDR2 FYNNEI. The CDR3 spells CASSWGGLAKNIQYF. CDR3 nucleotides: TGTGCCAGCTCCTGGGGGGGATTAGCCAAAAACATTCAGTACTTC.

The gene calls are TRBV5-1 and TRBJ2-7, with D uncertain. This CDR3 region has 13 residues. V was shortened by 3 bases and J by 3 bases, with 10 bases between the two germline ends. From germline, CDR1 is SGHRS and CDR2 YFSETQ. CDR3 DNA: TGCGCCAGCAGCTCAGAGAACAACTACGAGCAGTACTTC. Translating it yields CASSSENNYEQYF.

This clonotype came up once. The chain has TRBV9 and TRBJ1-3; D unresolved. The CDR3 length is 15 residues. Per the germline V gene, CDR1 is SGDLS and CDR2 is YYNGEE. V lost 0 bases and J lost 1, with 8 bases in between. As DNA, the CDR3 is TGTGCCAGCAGCGTAGTAGCTGGGTCTGGAAACACCATATATTTT. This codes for CASSVVAGSGNTIYF.

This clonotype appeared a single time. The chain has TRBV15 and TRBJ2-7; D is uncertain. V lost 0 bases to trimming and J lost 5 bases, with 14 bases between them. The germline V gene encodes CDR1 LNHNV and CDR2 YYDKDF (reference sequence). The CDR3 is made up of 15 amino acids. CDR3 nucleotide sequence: TGTGCCACCAGCAGAGATCTGTCAAGGGTCCACGAGCAGTACTTC. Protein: CATSRDLSRVHEQYF.

The CDR3 here is CASSQGLTVQNYGYTF. As DNA, the CDR3 is TGTGCCAGCAGCCAAGGGTTAACAGTCCAAAACTATGGCTACACCTTC. This chain uses TRBV3-1 with TRBJ1-2; D unclear. This CDR3 spans 16 amino acids. The germline V gene has CDR1 LGHDT and CDR2 YNNKEL (reference sequence). V dropped 1 base and J dropped 2 bases, with 14 bases sitting between them. Variable domain in full (rest from reference TRBV3-1 and TRBJ1-2): DTAVSQTPKYLVTQMGNDKSIKCEQNLGHDTMYWYKQDSKKFLKIMFSYNNKELIINETVPNRFSPKSPDKAHLNLHINSLELGDSAVYFCASSQGLTVQNYGYTFGSGTRLTVV.

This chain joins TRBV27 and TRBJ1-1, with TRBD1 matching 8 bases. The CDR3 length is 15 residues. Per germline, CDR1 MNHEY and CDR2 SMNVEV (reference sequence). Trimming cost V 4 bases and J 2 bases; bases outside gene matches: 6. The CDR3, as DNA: TGTGCCAGCAGTTCGAGACAGGGGATAAACACTGAAGCTTTCTTT. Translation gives CASSSRQGINTEAFF.

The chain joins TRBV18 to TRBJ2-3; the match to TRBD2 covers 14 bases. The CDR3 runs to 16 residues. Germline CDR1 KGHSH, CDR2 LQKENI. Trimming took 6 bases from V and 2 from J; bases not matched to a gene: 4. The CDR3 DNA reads TGTGCCAGCTCCAGGACTAGCGGGGGGCCCACAGATACGCAGTATTTT. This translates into CASSRTSGGPTDTQYF.

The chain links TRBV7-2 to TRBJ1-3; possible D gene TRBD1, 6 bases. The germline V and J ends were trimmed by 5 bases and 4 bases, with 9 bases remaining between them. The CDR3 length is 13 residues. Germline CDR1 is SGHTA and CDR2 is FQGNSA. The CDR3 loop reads CASSDRPGNTIYF. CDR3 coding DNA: TGTGCCAGCAGCGACAGGCCCGGAAACACCATATATTTT.

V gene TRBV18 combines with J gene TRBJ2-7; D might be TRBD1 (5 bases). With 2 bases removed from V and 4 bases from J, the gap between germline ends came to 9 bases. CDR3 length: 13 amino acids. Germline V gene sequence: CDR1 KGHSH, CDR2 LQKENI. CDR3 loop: CASSPVRDYEQYF. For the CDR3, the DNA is TGTGCCAGCTCACCAGTCAGGGATTACGAGCAGTACTTC.

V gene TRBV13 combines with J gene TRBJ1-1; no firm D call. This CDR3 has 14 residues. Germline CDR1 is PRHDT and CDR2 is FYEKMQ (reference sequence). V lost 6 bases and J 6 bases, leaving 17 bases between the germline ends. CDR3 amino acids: CASSLRGFESEAFF. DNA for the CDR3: TGTGCCAGCAGTCTCCGGGGTTTTGAGTCTGAAGCTTTCTTT. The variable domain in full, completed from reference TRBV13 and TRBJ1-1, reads AAGVIQSPRHLIKEKRETATLKCYPIPRHDTVYWYQQGPGQDPQFLISFYEKMQSDKGSIPDRFSAQQFSDYHSELNMSSLELGDSALYFCASSLRGFESEAFFGQGTRLTVV.

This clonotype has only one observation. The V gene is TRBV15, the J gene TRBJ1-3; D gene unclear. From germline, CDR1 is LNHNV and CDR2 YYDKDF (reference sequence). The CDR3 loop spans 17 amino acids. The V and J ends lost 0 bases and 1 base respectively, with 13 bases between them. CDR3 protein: CATSRDGGRRSGNTIYF. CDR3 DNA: TGTGCCACCAGCAGAGATGGCGGCAGGCGGTCTGGAAACACCATATATTTT.

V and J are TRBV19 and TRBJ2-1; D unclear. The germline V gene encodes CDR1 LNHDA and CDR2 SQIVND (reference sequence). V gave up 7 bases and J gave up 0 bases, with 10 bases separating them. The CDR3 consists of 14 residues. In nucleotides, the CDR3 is TGTGCCAGTAATCCCGCACCCTCCTACAATGAGCAGTTCTTC. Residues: CASNPAPSYNEQFF.

In nucleotides, the CDR3 is TGTGCCAGCAGTGAGGCGGGAACCTACAATGAGCAGTTCTTC. Translating gives CASSEAGTYNEQFF. The V call is TRBV2, the J call TRBJ2-1; a possible D gene is TRBD2 (6 bases). This CDR3 is built from 14 residues. Per germline, CDR1 SNHLY and CDR2 FYNNEI. Trimming took off 3 bases at V and 2 bases at J, with 8 bases between the two ends. Full variable domain (remainder filled in from reference TRBV2 and TRBJ2-1): EPEVTQTPSHQVTQMGQEVILRCVPISNHLYFYWYRQILGQKVEFLVSFYNNEISEKSEIFDDQFSVERPDGSNFTLKIRSTKLEDSAMYFCASSEAGTYNEQFFGPGTRLTVL.

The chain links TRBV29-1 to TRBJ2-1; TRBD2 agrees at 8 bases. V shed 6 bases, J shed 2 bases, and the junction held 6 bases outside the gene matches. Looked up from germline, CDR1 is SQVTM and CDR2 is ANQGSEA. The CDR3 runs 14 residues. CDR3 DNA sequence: TGCAGCGTCGGGGGGGACACCACCTACAATGAGCAGTTCTTC. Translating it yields CSVGGDTTYNEQFF.